One sample yielded the 6 T cell receptor beta chains listed below, sequenced in a study of blood T cells in healthy people across ages. A J-beta primer mix and a sample-barcoded 5' primer were used in a second PCR of about 7 to 12 cycles. In TCRdb, the 5' RACE reads were re-called with MiXCR into one record per CDR3 protein. This table has about 830,000 distinct CDR3 sequences, less than 80% appearing once. Sample: blood. Source of these receptors: a man aged 30 to 39 in good health.

The chain has TRBV6-5 and TRBJ2-2; D unclear. The germline V gene encodes CDR1 MNHEY and CDR2 SVGAGI. The V end was cut by 2 bases, the J end by 7 bases, with 5 bases between. This CDR3 has 12 residues. The CDR3 sequence is CASSYEFGELFF. CDR3 in DNA: TGTGCCAGCAGTTACGAGTTCGGGGAGCTGTTTTTT.

This clonotype was observed a handful of times. The chain carries TRBV5-1 and TRBJ2-5, with 8 bases fitting TRBD1. Germline values: CDR1 SGHRS, CDR2 YFSETQ. Trimming took 4 bases from V and 4 from J; bases not matched to a gene: 12. The CDR3 runs to 16 residues. The CDR3 sequence is CASSLPTGQGGETQYF. Written as DNA, the CDR3 is TGCGCCAGCAGCCTTCCAACCGGACAGGGCGGAGAGACCCAGTACTTC.

This chain links TRBV3-1 with TRBJ2-1; 7 bases map to TRBD1. Per the germline V gene, CDR1 is LGHDT and CDR2 is YNNKEL (reference sequence). The CDR3 covers 17 residues. V lost 0 bases to trimming and J lost 4 bases; unmatched junction nucleotides: 9. DNA for the CDR3: TGTGCCAGCAGCCAAGATAAGCGACAGGGTGGTTACAATGAGCAGTTCTTC. Translation: CASSQDKRQGGYNEQFF.

The chain links TRBV27 to TRBJ2-5; TRBD2 aligns across 7 bases. The end of the DNA fits TRBJ2-7 better, so the J call may be wrong. Germline CDR1 MNHEY, CDR2 SMNVEV (reference sequence). CDR3 length: 14 amino acids. CDR3 loop: CASTPGRGRNEQYF. The CDR3 coding sequence is TGTGCCAGCACCCCGGGGAGGGGTCGCAACGAGCAGTACTTC.

V usage is TRBV5-6 and J usage is TRBJ2-5; 14 bases fit TRBD2. Germline V gene sequence: CDR1 SGHDT, CDR2 YYEEEE. The CDR3 covers 16 residues. V dropped 4 bases and J dropped 7; count of bases not matched to a gene: 9. This CDR3 is CASSRQTSGGAGTQYF. Written as DNA, the CDR3 is TGTGCCAGCAGCCGACAGACTAGCGGGGGGGCAGGGACCCAGTACTTC.

The chain is built from TRBV15 and TRBJ1-1, with D tentatively TRBD1 (6 bases). The CDR3 totals 18 residues. Germline V gene data show CDR1 as LNHNV and CDR2 as YYDKDF (reference sequence). Trimming took 0 bases from V and 0 from J, leaving 17 bases between them. CDR3 DNA: TGTGCCACCAGCAGAGATGCAGGGGTTTGGCGGTTGAACACTGAAGCTTTCTTT. This encodes CATSRDAGVWRLNTEAFF.